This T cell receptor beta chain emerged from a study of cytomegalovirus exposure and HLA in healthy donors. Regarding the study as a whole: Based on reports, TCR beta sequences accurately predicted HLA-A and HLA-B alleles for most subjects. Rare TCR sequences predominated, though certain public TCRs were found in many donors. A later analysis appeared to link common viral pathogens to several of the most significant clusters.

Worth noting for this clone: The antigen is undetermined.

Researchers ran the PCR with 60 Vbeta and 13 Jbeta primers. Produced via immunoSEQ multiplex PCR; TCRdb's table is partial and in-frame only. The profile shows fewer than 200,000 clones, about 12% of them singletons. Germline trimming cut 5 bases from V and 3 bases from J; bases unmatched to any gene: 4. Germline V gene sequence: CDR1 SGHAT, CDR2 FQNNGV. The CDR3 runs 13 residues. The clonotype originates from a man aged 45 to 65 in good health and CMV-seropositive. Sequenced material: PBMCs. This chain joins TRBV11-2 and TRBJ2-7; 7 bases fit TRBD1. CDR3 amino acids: CASSLGTVYEQYV. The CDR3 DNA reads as TGTGCCAGCAGCCTAGGGACAGTCTACGAGCAGTACGTC.